What follows is one T cell receptor (beta chain) and its context. Its antigen is undetermined. These data belong to a study of cytomegalovirus exposure and HLA in healthy donors. Points from the study as a whole: Among immune exposure information, only CMV serostatus was available. Reportedly, HLA-A and HLA-B alleles of most subjects were accurately predicted from TCR beta.

A multiplex PCR was run with 60 Vbeta primers and 13 Jbeta primers. Sequencing was performed with immunoSEQ multiplex PCR; in TCRdb, only in-frame clones are kept and a portion is missing. The table records 50,000 to 70,000 clones, roughly four fifths of them present only once. The sample was PBMCs. The clonotype comes from a human donor in good health.

The CDR3, as DNA: TGTGCCAGCAGCCCGCCCGGGGGTAGCGGTCAAGAGACCCAGTACTTC. Residues: CASSPPGGSGQETQYF. This chain uses TRBV28 with TRBJ2-5, with D perhaps TRBD2 (6 bases). Trimming removed 6 bases at V and 2 bases at J, with 19 bases between. The germline V gene has CDR1 MDHEN and CDR2 SYDVKM. This CDR3 is 16 amino acids long.